Below, one TCR beta chain is given with its context. Its antigen has not been determined. Base quality data are lacking; no much larger clone is found one base away. This entry comes from a study of somatic mutations in cytotoxic T cells in rheumatoid arthritis (dated by TCRdb to the late 2010s). With respect to the entire study: Some T-cell populations stained with V beta antibodies were sorted by flow on a FACSAria II or Sony SH800 to nearly 100% purity, with sorted V beta1+ cells additionally subjected to TCRB sequencing. Whether expanded CD8+ T-cell clones in untreated, newly diagnosed rheumatoid arthritis carry somatic mutations was the study question, and clonality was characterized with TCRB deep sequencing. A total of 60 to 80 rheumatoid arthritis patients and 20 to 25 healthy controls underwent TCRB deep sequencing. Patients and controls did not essentially differ in median age, which was nearly identical between the groups. General conclusions and limits of the study: The antigen targets of the expanded CD8+ clones were unknown, and absence from virus-specific databases did not rule out viral specificity. CD8+ clonality increased with age in patients (Spearman r of about 0.49) but not in healthy controls. CD8+ T-cell clonality did not differ significantly between rheumatoid arthritis patients and age-matched healthy controls. The largest CD8+ clone made up more than 20% of CD8+ cells in about an eighth of the 65 patients, and blood and synovial fluid shared several identical CD8+ TCRB sequences. The slight underrepresentation of TRBV07 in patients was not corrected for multiple comparisons.

The germline V and J ends show losses of 3 bases and 8 bases respectively, and no gene match explains 5 bases of the junction. The CDR3 goes from the cysteine to the phenylalanine over 15 residues. Only the CDR3 DNA stays, 45 bases, in frame from base 1. CDR1 is given as LGHNA and CDR2 as YNFKEQ, both from the germline V gene. TCRB CDR3 sequencing used the immunoSEQ assay on genomic DNA. The authors' pipeline ran thus. Nothing other than productive TCRB rearrangements was included in the analyses. Defining a clone by its unique TCRB CDR3 sequence, the study calculated clonality as a productive clonality index derived from Shannon entropy. Repertoire overlap between two samples was calculated from the template counts of each clone relative to total templates per sample. A correlation with a Spearman r of more than 0.6 was found between V-gene usage by flow cytometry and V-gene usage by TCRB sequencing. The clones in this table, taken by TCRdb from immuneACCESS, are in-frame only. Not every clone is retained; where verified, under half of the shortfall comes from an unresolved V gene, and the cause of the rest is unknown. The DNA gave D and trimming, while V, J and clone size come from that table. The sample table lists around 19,000 clones, 70% to 90% of them with a count of one. The ten most abundant clones make up under 20% of the sample.

Healthy controls were over 15 blood donors whose buffy coats were used, with a median age of around 60 years (range 21-70) and 50% to 60% female. On an AutoMACS, CD4+ and CD8+ cells were isolated via positive magnetic bead selection, and their purity was verified by flow cytometry. Peripheral blood mononuclear cells were obtained using density gradient separation with Ficoll-Paque PLUS. DNA was extracted from CD4-enriched, CD8-enriched or PBMC samples with Nucleospin Tissue or Tissue XS kits and quantified with a Qubit 2.0 fluorometer. The origin of this receptor is a woman aged 50 to 65 in good health. The rearrangement combines TRBV4-2 with TRBJ2-1; the central 12 bases match TRBD2. Sequenced material: CD8+ T cells sorted from blood. The DNA sequence is given as TGTGCCAGCAGCCAGGGGACTAGCGGGTCGGATGAGCAGTTCTTC. Its translation reads: CASSQGTSGSDEQFF.